Listed below are T cell receptor beta chains from one sample, sequenced in a study of graft-versus-host responses after intestinal transplantation. Clones were sequenced by immunoSEQ multiplex PCR, and TCRdb holds only the in-frame ones, with some missing. In the table there are 50,000 to 75,000 clones, roughly 90% of which are singletons. These receptors' antigens are unknown. Sample: unstimulated CD8+ T cells sorted from spleen or lymph node cells, taken before transplant. These receptor sequences come from a human donor who was the organ donor for an intestinal transplant. Each CDR3 is given with its conserved first and last residue.

v_gene: TRBV28
len: 15
CDR3aa: CASTHPAASSYEQYF

v_gene: TRBV5-1
len: 14
CDR3aa: CASSLREGYNEQFF

v_gene: TRBV5-8
len: 15
CDR3aa: CASSHGTSGDNEQFF

v_gene: TRBV28
len: 19
CDR3aa: CASSSYRDSSLSSTDTQYF

v_gene: TRBV10-2
len: 17
CDR3aa: CASSFRQGAIHNSPLHF

v_gene: TRBV6-6
len: 16
CDR3aa: CASSSFGFSPHYGYTF

v_gene: TRBV5-1
len: 15
CDR3aa: CASSWHGTRAETQYF

v_gene: TRBV9
len: 13
CDR3aa: CAARCATNEKLFF

v_gene: TRBV4-1
len: 13
CDR3aa: CASSQSFTAAQFF

v_gene: TRBV18
len: 16
CDR3aa: CASSPQTSGRRDTQYF

v_gene: TRBV7-9
len: 13
CDR3aa: CASRLGGNNEQFF

v_gene: TRBV6-5
len: 16
CDR3aa: CASSYSVGRPTYEQYF

v_gene: TRBV27
len: 12
CDR3aa: CASSFSGSEQYF

v_gene: TRBV9
len: 14
CDR3aa: CASTSGRNYNEQFF

v_gene: TRBV4-1
len: 15
CDR3aa: CASSQVSLAGVHQFF

v_gene: TRBV4-3
len: 17
CDR3aa: CASSQDFAGTLTYEQYF

v_gene: TRBV7-2
len: 14
CDR3aa: CASSLGTGSNEQFF

v_gene: TRBV7-9
len: 17
CDR3aa: CASSLNSRTGSFGEQFF

v_gene: TRBV6-6
len: 13
CDR3aa: CASSLGRWNEQFF

v_gene: TRBV28
len: 13
CDR3aa: CASSLYNRQPQHF

v_gene: TRBV6-5
len: 15
CDR3aa: CASRTLAGRTDTQYF

v_gene: TRBV19
len: 15
CDR3aa: CASSTVRTGRNTIYF

v_gene: TRBV19
len: 13
CDR3aa: CATNDRDSYEQYF

v_gene: TRBV7-9
len: 16
CDR3aa: CASSLKLPEGHNEQFF

v_gene: TRBV5-6
len: 14
CDR3aa: CASSLSPSSYEQYF

v_gene: TRBV10-3
len: 14
CDR3aa: CAISGRRSYNEQFF

v_gene: TRBV5-4
len: 17
CDR3aa: CASSFQAGALWANVLTF

v_gene: TRBV2
len: 13
CDR3aa: CASRNSPSYEQYF

v_gene: TRBV5-6
len: 16
CDR3aa: CASSLAQIDRVWGYTF

v_gene: TRBV15
len: 14
CDR3aa: CATSREGEADTQYF

v_gene: TRBV25-1
len: 15
CDR3aa: CASSAVGQLNTEAFF

v_gene: TRBV9
len: 15
CDR3aa: CASSVWTGMNTEAFF

v_gene: TRBV9
len: 14
CDR3aa: CASSAGLGDNEQFF

v_gene: TRBV2
len: 13
CDR3aa: CAGRPQGPETQYF

v_gene: TRBV25-1
len: 12
CDR3aa: CASSESGYGYTF

v_gene: TRBV5-5
len: 16
CDR3aa: CASSLLTVRGAYEQYF

v_gene: TRBV30
len: 15
CDR3aa: CAWSSPGYGNTEAFF

v_gene: TRBV7-9
len: 14
CDR3aa: CASSLVPSQGEQYF

v_gene: TRBV5-8
len: 11
CDR3aa: CASSFGEGYTF

v_gene: TRBV2
len: 18
CDR3aa: CASNFPFSSGTSTDTQYF

v_gene: TRBV29-1
len: 13
CDR3aa: CSGRLAGTYEQYF

v_gene: TRBV29-1
len: 17
CDR3aa: CSVVGAGGIPANTEAFF

v_gene: TRBV5-5
len: 12
CDR3aa: CASSGAKETQYF

v_gene: TRBV5-1
len: 15
CDR3aa: CASSLVQGNDYGYTF

v_gene: TRBV5-1
len: 15
CDR3aa: CASSLASGAPYEQYF

v_gene: TRBV5-6
len: 14
CDR3aa: CASSFPSRGTEAFF

v_gene: TRBV28
len: 14
CDR3aa: CASSPRTVTDTQYF